A selection of T cell receptor beta chains follows, all from one sample in a study of cytotoxic CD8 clonotypes in ibrutinib-treated CLL. Clones were sequenced by immunoSEQ multiplex PCR, and TCRdb holds only the in-frame ones, with some missing. This repertoire shows approximately 100,000 clones, 77% found once; its top ten account for 20% to 25%. Material: PBMCs, obtained after 24 months of ibrutinib treatment. The receptors here all came from a human donor with chronic lymphocytic leukemia. The CDR3 runs from the conserved cysteine through the conserved F or W. Fields, in order: V gene, D gene, J gene, clone size, CDR3 protein, CDR3 DNA. The D gene is left open where the match is weak. Clone size, where shown, is once, few, many, or a class for clones that have expanded.

>TRBV7-9|.|TRBJ2-2|.
CASSLGRGFTGELFF
TGTGCCAGCAGCTTAGGGAGGGGATTCACCGGGGAGCTGTTTTTT
>TRBV4-3|.|TRBJ1-1|.
CASSQELRRGTEAFF
TGCGCCAGCAGCCAAGAGTTGCGCAGGGGCACTGAAGCTTTCTTT
>TRBV9|.|TRBJ1-2|few
CASSPRQAELRGYTF
TGTGCCAGCAGCCCGAGACAGGCAGAGTTGCGAGGCTACACCTTC
>TRBV5-1|.|TRBJ2-7|once
CASSYAPSGTLDEQYF
TGCGCCAGCAGCTACGCTCCTTCCGGGACTCTCGACGAGCAGTACTTC
>TRBV13|.|TRBJ2-3|.
CASSLLQSTDTQYF
TGTGCCAGCAGCTTATTACAGAGCACAGATACGCAGTATTTT
>TRBV15|TRBD1|TRBJ2-1|.
CATNRGQGTNEQFF
TGTGCCACAAACAGAGGACAGGGGACCAATGAGCAGTTCTTC
>TRBV5-1|.|TRBJ1-1|.
CASSLGTGPMNTEAFF
TGCGCCAGCAGCTTAGGTACAGGGCCAATGAACACTGAAGCTTTCTTT
>TRBV9|TRBD2|TRBJ2-7|.
CASSVGGSGRASEQYF
TGTGCCAGCAGCGTAGGGGGTAGCGGGAGGGCCAGCGAGCAGTACTTC
>TRBV5-1|.|TRBJ1-1|.
CASSLDPSLNTEAFF
TGCGCCAGCAGCTTGGATCCAAGTTTGAACACTGAAGCTTTCTTT
>TRBV4-1|.|TRBJ1-5|.
CASSHQYMGRRENQPQHF
TGCGCCAGCAGCCACCAATACATGGGACGGCGGGAGAATCAGCCCCAGCATTTT
>TRBV7-6|TRBD2|TRBJ2-1|.
CASSQTTSGRNEQFF
TGTGCCAGCAGCCAAACGACTAGCGGGAGAAATGAGCAGTTCTTC
>TRBV18|TRBD1|TRBJ2-2|.
CASSLDRGYTGELFF
TGTGCCAGCTCCCTCGACAGGGGGTACACCGGGGAGCTGTTTTTT
>TRBV11-2|.|TRBJ1-1|.
CASSPGWTEAFF
TGTGCCAGCAGCCCGGGGTGGACTGAAGCTTTCTTT
>TRBV25-1|.|TRBJ2-3|.
CASSEWSGRASDTQYF
TGTGCCAGCAGTGAATGGAGTGGCAGGGCTTCGGATACGCAGTATTTT
>TRBV25-1|TRBD1|TRBJ2-3|.
CASSDRVDTQYF
TGTGCCAGCAGCGACAGGGTAGATACGCAGTATTTT
>TRBV7-2|.|TRBJ1-4|.
CASSLRGHGEKLFF
TGTGCCAGCAGCTTAAGGGGCCACGGGGAAAAACTGTTTTTT
>TRBV5-4|TRBD1|TRBJ1-2|.
CASSLASGGGDYGYTF
TGTGCCAGCAGCTTGGCGTCAGGGGGCGGGGACTATGGCTACACCTTC
>TRBV6-1|.|TRBJ1-5|.
CASSEWGAGQPQHF
TGTGCCAGCAGTGAATGGGGGGCGGGGCAGCCCCAGCATTTT
>TRBV7-9|.|TRBJ2-7|few
CASSFQGEQYF
TGTGCCAGCAGCTTCCAAGGTGAGCAGTACTTC
>TRBV5-6|TRBD1|TRBJ2-7|.
CASSPTGTVSYEQYF
TGTGCCAGCAGCCCGACCGGGACAGTCAGCTACGAGCAGTACTTC
>TRBV27|TRBD2|TRBJ2-1|.
CASSFSSGSFYNEQFF
TGTGCCAGCAGTTTTTCTAGCGGGAGCTTCTACAATGAGCAGTTCTTC
>TRBV4-3|.|TRBJ1-2|.
CASSQVGNNYGYTF
TGCGCCAGCAGCCAAGTAGGGAATAACTATGGCTACACCTTC
>TRBV18|TRBD2|TRBJ2-3|.
CASSPGLAGGVGDTQYF
TGTGCCAGCTCACCGGGACTAGCGGGGGGAGTGGGAGATACGCAGTATTTT
>TRBV28|.|TRBJ1-5|.
CASSLGRGPQGPQHF
TGTGCCAGCAGTTTGGGCAGGGGCCCTCAAGGGCCCCAGCATTTT
>TRBV7-7|.|TRBJ2-1|once
CASSFGQNNEQLF
TGTGCCAGCAGCTTCGGGCAGAACAATGAGCAGCTCTTC
>TRBV27|TRBD1|TRBJ2-7|.
CASSRIQGGSYEQYF
TGTGCCAGCAGCCGAATACAGGGGGGCTCCTACGAGCAGTACTTC
>TRBV6-1|TRBD2|TRBJ2-5|.
CASSEAPGGAETQYF
TGTGCCAGCAGTGAAGCGCCGGGAGGGGCAGAGACCCAGTACTTC
>TRBV7-2|TRBD2|TRBJ2-1|.
CASRAGDQSYNEQFF
TGTGCCAGCAGAGCGGGGGACCAATCCTACAATGAGCAGTTCTTC
>TRBV9|TRBD2|TRBJ2-5|few
CASSENPGGETQYF
TGTGCCAGCAGCGAAAACCCGGGGGGAGAGACCCAGTACTTC
>TRBV5-1|.|TRBJ1-1|.
CASSLAAKAGTEAFF
TGCGCCAGCAGCTTGGCGGCCAAAGCAGGCACTGAAGCTTTCTTT
>TRBV7-6|TRBD1|TRBJ2-3|.
CASSPTGGSSSDTQYF
TGTGCCAGCAGCCCTACAGGGGGATCGTCTTCAGATACGCAGTATTTT
>TRBV10-3|TRBD2|TRBJ2-2|.
CAISRREREGTGELFF
TGTGCCATCAGCCGGAGAGAGCGGGAGGGAACCGGGGAGCTGTTTTTT
>TRBV11-2|TRBD1|TRBJ2-3|.
CASSLGGWTGGTDTQYF
TGTGCCAGCAGCCTTGGAGGGTGGACAGGGGGGACAGATACGCAGTATTTT
>TRBV6-5|TRBD2|TRBJ2-7|.
CASSYGGGVEQYF
TGTGCCAGCAGTTATGGGGGAGGGGTCGAGCAGTACTTC
>TRBV4-2|.|TRBJ2-2|.
CASSQEITGELFF
TGTGCCAGCAGCCAAGAAATTACCGGGGAGCTGTTTTTT
>TRBV7-9|.|TRBJ2-7|.
CASSFSSYEQYF
TGTGCCAGCAGCTTTAGTAGCTACGAGCAGTACTTC
>TRBV18|TRBD2|TRBJ2-1|.
CASSPYRGDNEQFF
TGTGCCAGCTCACCCTATCGGGGGGACAATGAGCAGTTCTTC
>TRBV30|.|TRBJ1-5|few
CAWSVDYQPQHF
TGTGCCTGGAGTGTAGACTATCAGCCCCAGCATTTT
>TRBV11-2|TRBD1|TRBJ1-1|.
CASTQGVLAEAFF
TGTGCCAGCACCCAGGGGGTGCTGGCGGAAGCTTTCTTT
>TRBV28|.|TRBJ2-2|.
CASGGQNTGELFF
TGTGCCAGCGGGGGACAAAACACCGGGGAGCTGTTTTTT
>TRBV19|.|TRBJ1-4|many
CASQTTTNEKLFF
TGTGCCAGCCAGACAACAACTAATGAAAAACTGTTTTTT
>TRBV28|TRBD1|TRBJ1-2|.
CASSLGQGQRGYTF
TGTGCCAGCAGTTTGGGACAGGGGCAGAGGGGCTACACCTTC
>TRBV7-9|.|TRBJ2-5|.
CASSLGVIETQYF
TGTGCCAGCAGTCTGGGGGTTATTGAGACCCAGTACTTC
>TRBV7-2|TRBD2|TRBJ2-1|.
CASRGAGGPINEQFF
TGTGCCAGCCGGGGAGCGGGAGGGCCAATCAATGAGCAGTTCTTC
>TRBV10-2|TRBD2|TRBJ2-1|.
CASSRLAGTRGYNEQFF
TGCGCCAGCAGCCGACTAGCGGGGACCCGGGGTTACAATGAGCAGTTCTTC
>TRBV25-1|TRBD1|TRBJ2-7|.
CASSGRGQDSYEQYF
TGTGCCAGCAGTGGCAGGGGACAGGACTCCTACGAGCAGTACTTC
>TRBV6-1|TRBD1|TRBJ2-7|.
CASSEAGDSHSYEQYF
TGTGCCAGCAGTGAAGCGGGGGACAGTCATTCCTACGAGCAGTACTTC
>TRBV7-8|.|TRBJ2-7|.
CASSLAQLRGVWEQYF
TGTGCCAGCAGCTTAGCACAACTTAGGGGGGTCTGGGAGCAGTACTTC
>TRBV5-4|.|TRBJ2-5|few
CASSLEFKAKTQYF
TGTGCCAGCAGCTTGGAATTCAAAGCGAAGACCCAGTACTTC